The next 8 T cell receptor beta chains were all read from a single sample in a study of cytomegalovirus exposure and HLA in healthy donors. Here immunoSEQ multiplex PCR was the method, and the copy in TCRdb shows in-frame clones only, minus some. The data contain a few hundred thousand clones, approximately 80% of them singletons. The sequencing input was PBMCs. The receptors derive from a woman aged 25 to 45 in good health and CMV-seropositive.

The chain carries TRBV9 and TRBJ2-2; 8 positions agree with TRBD1. This CDR3 spans 18 amino acids. CDR1 SGDLS and CDR2 YYNGEE come from the germline V gene. V shed 0 bases, J shed 4 bases, and the junction held 11 bases outside the gene matches. The CDR3: CASSVVVGAGGTTGELFF. The CDR3 bases are TGTGCCAGCAGCGTAGTAGTAGGGGCAGGGGGCACCACCGGGGAGCTGTTTTTT.

The rearrangement links TRBV27 to TRBJ2-5; the D gene is possibly TRBD2 (6 bases). The germline CDR1 and CDR2 sequences are MNHEY and SMNVEV (reference sequence). V was cut by 2 bases and J by 3 bases, with 13 bases left in between. CDR3 size: 15 residues. The CDR3 is CASSLRGTQKETQYF. The CDR3 coding sequence is TGTGCCAGCAGTTTACGGGGGACCCAGAAAGAGACCCAGTACTTC.

The chain is built from TRBV25-1 and TRBJ2-7, with 11 bases that match TRBD1. This CDR3 region has 16 residues. Germline V gene data show CDR1 as MGHDK and CDR2 as SYGVNS. V lost 9 bases to trimming and J lost 0 bases; unmatched junction nucleotides: 10. CDR3 sequence reads: CASSYTGTGGSYEQYF. The DNA for the CDR3 is TGTGCCAGTTCATACACGGGGACAGGGGGCTCCTACGAGCAGTACTTC.

This sequence joins TRBV6-1 and TRBJ1-2; 7 positions match TRBD1. This CDR3 comprises 14 residues. The J segment lost 7 bases and the V segment lost 3 bases, leaving 8 bases of the junction unmatched. The germline gives CDR1 MNHNS, CDR2 SASEGT. The CDR3, as DNA: TGTGCCAGCAGTGACTGGTTTGCAGGGGGTGGCTACACCTTC. It translates to CASSDWFAGGGYTF.

The rearrangement uses TRBV27 and TRBJ2-5; maybe TRBD1 (6 bases). The germline CDR1 and CDR2 sequences are MNHEY and SMNVEV (reference sequence). This CDR3 has 14 amino acids. Trimming took 1 base from V and 2 from J, leaving 8 bases between them. CDR3 region: CASSLWGQQETQYF. CDR3 DNA sequence: TGTGCCAGCAGTTTATGGGGGCAGCAAGAGACCCAGTACTTC.

The chain combines TRBV30 with TRBJ1-5, with D possibly matching TRBD1 (5 bases). In germline, CDR1 is GTSNPN, CDR2 SVGIG (reference sequence). V lost 1 base and J 4 bases, leaving 11 bases between the germline ends. The CDR3 loop spans 14 amino acids. CDR3: CAWSAGRTNQPQHF. The CDR3 DNA sequence: TGTGCCTGGAGTGCAGGGCGGACAAATCAGCCCCAGCATTTT.

This chain connects TRBV5-1 to TRBJ2-1, with a tentative D call TRBD1 (5 bases). Germline V CDR1 and CDR2: SGHRS, YFSETQ. The CDR3 spans 11 residues. Trimming removed 7 bases at V and 10 bases at J, with 12 bases between. The DNA for the CDR3 is TGCGCCAGCTCTCCCTCAGGGGAGCAGTTCTTC. This translates into CASSPSGEQFF.

The chain carries TRBV23-1 and TRBJ2-5; 12 bases agree with TRBD1. TRBV23-1 is an ORF; its function is uncertain. The CDR3 contains 16 residues. V shed 0 bases and J 5 bases; nucleotides not matched to a gene: 4. CDR3 sequence reads: CASSQSGTGGRETQYF. In DNA, the CDR3 is TGCGCCAGCAGTCAATCAGGGACAGGGGGCCGGGAGACCCAGTACTTC.